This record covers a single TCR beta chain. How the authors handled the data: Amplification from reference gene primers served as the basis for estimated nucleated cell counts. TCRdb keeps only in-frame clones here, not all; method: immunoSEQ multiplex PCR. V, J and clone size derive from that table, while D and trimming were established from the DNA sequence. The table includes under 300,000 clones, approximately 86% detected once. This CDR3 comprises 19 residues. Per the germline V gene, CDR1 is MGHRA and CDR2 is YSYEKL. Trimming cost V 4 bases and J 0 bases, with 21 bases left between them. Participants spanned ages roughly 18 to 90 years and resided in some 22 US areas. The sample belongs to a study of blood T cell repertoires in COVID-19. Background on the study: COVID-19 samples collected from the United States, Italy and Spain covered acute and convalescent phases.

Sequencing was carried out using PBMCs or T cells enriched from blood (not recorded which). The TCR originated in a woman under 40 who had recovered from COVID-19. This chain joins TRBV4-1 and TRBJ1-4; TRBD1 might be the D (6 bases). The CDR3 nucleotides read TGCGCCAGCAGCCCAAGGTTTAGGGGGGCGGGGGCAACTAATGAAAAACTGTTTTTT. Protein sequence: CASSPRFRGAGATNEKLFF.